Listed below are T cell receptor beta chains from one sample, sequenced in a study of OX40 agonist ivuxolimab in advanced cancers. The assay was immunoSEQ multiplex PCR, and TCRdb's table has in-frame clones only and misses some. Of approximately 21,000 clones in the sample, roughly 82% were seen once. The sample in question was CD4+ or CD8+ T cells sorted from blood, obtained in a trial of the OX40 agonist ivuxolimab. The receptors come from an adult with an advanced solid tumor such as melanoma, head and neck, liver or kidney cancer. The CDR3 runs from the conserved cysteine through the conserved F or W. D genes are given only for firm matches. Clone size appears in some rows only: once, few, many, or a class for an expanded clone.

-	few	TRBV5-1	TRBJ2-3	CASSISWGTDTQYF	TGCGCCAGCAGTATTAGCTGGGGCACAGATACGCAGTATTTT
-	-	TRBV10-3	TRBJ2-7	CAISESHGIDEQYF	TGTGCCATCAGTGAGTCGCACGGAATAGATGAGCAGTACTTC
-	-	TRBV9	TRBJ2-3	CASSDNPDTQYF	TGTGCCAGCAGCGATAACCCAGATACGCAGTATTTT
-	-	TRBV27	TRBJ2-5	CASRTGEGETQYF	TGTGCCAGCAGGACAGGGGAGGGGGAGACCCAGTACTTC
-	-	TRBV6-6	TRBJ2-1	CASTEGVAANEQFF	TGTGCCAGCACTGAGGGGGTAGCGGCCAATGAGCAGTTCTTC
TRBD1	-	TRBV6-1	TRBJ2-7	CASSARQGLSYEQYF	TGTGCCAGCAGTGCAAGACAGGGCCTCTCCTACGAGCAGTACTTC
-	-	TRBV7-9	TRBJ1-2	CASSLTGLTNYGYTF	TGTGCCAGCAGCTTAACAGGGCTAACTAACTATGGCTACACCTTC
-	-	TRBV9	TRBJ2-3	CASSEGQSLSTDTQYF	TGTGCCAGCAGCGAAGGACAGTCCCTTAGCACAGATACGCAGTATTTT
TRBD1	-	TRBV30	TRBJ2-2	CAWSQQRGRLRELFF	TGTGCCTGGAGTCAACAAAGGGGGCGACTGAGGGAGCTGTTTTTT
-	-	TRBV7-2	TRBJ1-2	CASSFSQRFDYGYTF	TGTGCCAGCAGCTTCTCCCAGCGCTTCGACTATGGCTACACCTTC
-	-	TRBV9	TRBJ2-3	CASSVGGGAGGTDTQYF	TGTGCCAGCAGCGTCGGCGGAGGGGCAGGTGGCACAGATACGCAGTATTTT
TRBD2	medium-sized	TRBV7-3	TRBJ2-2	CASSYSSGGTGELFF	TGTGCCAGCAGCTACTCCAGCGGGGGTACCGGGGAGCTGTTTTTT
-	-	TRBV28	TRBJ1-2	CASTPGVHGYTF	TGTGCCAGCACCCCGGGGGTTCATGGCTACACCTTC
TRBD2	-	TRBV7-8	TRBJ2-5	CASSSTSGEARETQYF	TGTGCCAGCAGCTCGACTAGCGGGGAGGCCCGGGAGACCCAGTACTTC
-	-	TRBV11-2	TRBJ2-2	CASSLSVNTGELFF	TGTGCCAGCAGCTTAAGTGTGAACACCGGGGAGCTGTTTTTT
TRBD2	-	TRBV5-1	TRBJ2-7	CASSLTSGVFYGQYF	TGCGCCAGCAGCTTGACTAGCGGGGTTTTCTATGGGCAGTACTTC
-	once	TRBV4-2	TRBJ2-1	CASSPPGEAYNEQFF	TGTGCCAGCAGCCCCCCAGGGGAGGCCTACAATGAGCAGTTCTTC
-	-	TRBV6-5	TRBJ1-4	CASSYLFGINEKLFF	TGTGCCAGCAGTTACTTATTCGGCATTAATGAAAAACTGTTTTTT
TRBD2	-	TRBV27	TRBJ2-7	CASSVLAGFNEQYF	TGTGCCAGCAGTGTACTAGCGGGGTTCAACGAGCAGTACTTC
TRBD2	-	TRBV4-1	TRBJ2-3	CASSQVVAGGTDTQYF	TGCGCCAGCAGCCAAGTCGTAGCGGGGGGCACAGATACGCAGTATTTT
TRBD1	-	TRBV6-5	TRBJ2-2	CASSYGQGASIGELFF	TGTGCCAGCAGTTACGGGCAGGGGGCATCGATCGGGGAGCTGTTTTTT
TRBD1	-	TRBV6-1	TRBJ1-1	CASSQGDTEAFF	TGTGCCTCAAGTCAGGGGGACACTGAAGCTTTCTTT
-	-	TRBV5-1	TRBJ1-1	CASSSSSEAFF	TGCGCCAGCAGCTCAAGCAGTGAAGCTTTCTTT
-	-	TRBV27	TRBJ1-1	CASSSQVYTEAFF	TGTGCCAGCAGTTCCCAGGTTTACACTGAAGCTTTCTTT
-	-	TRBV27	TRBJ2-3	CASSFLGTDTQYF	TGTGCCAGCAGTTTTTTGGGGACAGATACGCAGTATTTT
TRBD1	-	TRBV28	TRBJ2-5	CASSAGTGYIKLETQYF	TGTGCCAGCAGCGCGGGGACAGGGTATATTAAATTAGAGACCCAGTACTTC
-	-	TRBV9	TRBJ2-1	CASSGGGSPHEQFF	TGTGCCAGCAGCGGAGGGGGATCCCCCCATGAGCAGTTCTTC
TRBD2	-	TRBV19	TRBJ2-2	CASTAIAGGPGELFF	TGTGCCAGTACGGCCATCGCGGGAGGGCCCGGGGAGCTGTTTTTT
-	-	TRBV7-9	TRBJ2-2	CASSLWELFF	TGTGCCAGCAGCTTGTGGGAGCTGTTTTTT
-	once	TRBV5-1	TRBJ2-1	CASSRAGDPYNEQFF	TGCGCCAGCAGTCGGGCGGGCGACCCCTACAATGAGCAGTTCTTC
-	once	TRBV9	TRBJ2-1	CASSVGSSYNEQFF	TGTGCCAGCAGCGTCGGGAGCTCCTACAATGAGCAGTTCTTC
-	once	TRBV6-4	TRBJ2-5	CASSDNAGNQETQYF	TGTGCCAGCAGTGACAACGCGGGAAACCAAGAGACCCAGTACTTC
-	-	TRBV7-9	TRBJ2-1	CASRDTGRANNEQFF	TGTGCCAGCAGGGATACGGGACGCGCAAACAATGAGCAGTTCTTC
TRBD2	-	TRBV2	TRBJ2-7	CASVSRTSGHEQYF	TGTGCCAGCGTTTCGAGGACTAGCGGCCACGAGCAGTACTTC
TRBD2	-	TRBV7-9	TRBJ2-1	CASRDYYNEQFF	TGTGCCAGCCGGGACTATTACAATGAGCAGTTCTTC
TRBD2	-	TRBV5-1	TRBJ2-3	CASSLGAYREGHYF	TGCGCCAGCAGCTTGGGTGCTTATAGGGAGGGCCACTATTTT
-	-	TRBV14	TRBJ2-3	CASSQGTDTQYF	TGTGCCAGCAGCCAAGGCACAGATACGCAGTATTTT
-	-	TRBV7-3	TRBJ2-2	CASSQGPVGGANTGELFF	TGTGCCAGCAGCCAGGGCCCTGTGGGGGGCGCGAACACCGGGGAGCTGTTTTTT
-	-	TRBV5-6	TRBJ2-7	CASSLEGNSYEQYF	TGTGCCAGCAGCTTGGAAGGCAACTCCTACGAGCAGTACTTC
TRBD1	-	TRBV5-4	TRBJ2-7	CASSWETGSYEQYF	TGTGCCAGCAGCTGGGAGACAGGGAGCTACGAGCAGTACTTC
TRBD1	-	TRBV28	TRBJ2-7	CASSFGTAYEQYF	TGTGCCAGCAGTTTCGGGACAGCCTACGAGCAGTACTTC